This T cell receptor beta chain was captured by sequencing in a study of cytomegalovirus exposure and HLA in healthy donors. To note about this clone: The antigen remains unidentified.

The PCR made use of 60 Vbeta and 13 Jbeta primers. Here immunoSEQ multiplex PCR was the method, and the copy in TCRdb shows in-frame clones only, minus some. In the table there are more than 95,000 clones, about 80% of which are singletons. Study-wide results and limits: Listed as cytomegalovirus-associated were roughly 180 TCR beta chains.

Per the germline V gene, CDR1 is LGHNA and CDR2 is YSLEER. The CDR3 sequence is 16 residues long. J lost 4 bases, V lost 0 bases, and 5 bases had no gene match. Material: PBMCs. The chain employs TRBV4-3 and TRBJ2-1; 8 positions agree with TRBD2. The sequence was obtained from a woman aged 50 to 65 in good health and CMV-seropositive. In DNA, the CDR3 is TGCGCCAGCAGCCAAGAGTCAGCGGGAGTGTACAATGAGCAGTTCTTC. Encoded protein: CASSQESAGVYNEQFF.